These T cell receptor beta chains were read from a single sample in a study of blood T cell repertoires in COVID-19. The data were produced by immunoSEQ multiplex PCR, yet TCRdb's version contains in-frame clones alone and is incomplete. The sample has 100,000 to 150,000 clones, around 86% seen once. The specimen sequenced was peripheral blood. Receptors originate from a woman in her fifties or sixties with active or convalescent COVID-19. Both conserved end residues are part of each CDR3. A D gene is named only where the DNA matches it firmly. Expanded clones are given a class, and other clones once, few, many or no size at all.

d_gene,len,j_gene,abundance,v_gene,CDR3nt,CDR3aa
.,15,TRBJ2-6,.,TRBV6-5,TGTGCCAGCAGTATCCACACCTCTGGGGCCAACGTCCTGACTTTC,CASSIHTSGANVLTF
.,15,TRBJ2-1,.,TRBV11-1,TGTGCCAGCAGCTCCGGCGGGGCGAAGAGAAATGAGCAGTTCTTC,CASSSGGAKRNEQFF
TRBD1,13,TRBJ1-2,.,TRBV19,TGTGCCAGTAGGATCCAGGGGGCTGGAGGCTACACCTTC,CASRIQGAGGYTF
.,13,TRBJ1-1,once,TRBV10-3,TGTGCCATCAGGCGGGCGATGAACACTGAAGCTTTCTTT,CAIRRAMNTEAFF
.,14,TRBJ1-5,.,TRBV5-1,TGCGCCAGCAGCTTGGATACAGCAAATCAGCCCCAGCATTTT,CASSLDTANQPQHF
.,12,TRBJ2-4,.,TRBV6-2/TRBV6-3,TGTGCCAGCAGCGCACTGCTGGGCCGCCAGTACTTC,CASSALLGRQYF
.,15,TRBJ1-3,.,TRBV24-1,TGTGCCACCAGTGACAGCAGGGTGATGGGAAACACCATATATTTT,CATSDSRVMGNTIYF
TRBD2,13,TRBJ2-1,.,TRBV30,TGTGCCTGGACTAGCGGGAGTGAGAGGGAGCAGTTCTTC,CAWTSGSEREQFF
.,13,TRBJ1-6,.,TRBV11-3,TGTGCCAGCAGCTTACGGGGGAATTCACCCCTCCACTTT,CASSLRGNSPLHF
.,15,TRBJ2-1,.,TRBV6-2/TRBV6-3,TGTGCCAGCAGCTCAACTAGCCCCTCCTACAATGAGCAGTTCTTC,CASSSTSPSYNEQFF